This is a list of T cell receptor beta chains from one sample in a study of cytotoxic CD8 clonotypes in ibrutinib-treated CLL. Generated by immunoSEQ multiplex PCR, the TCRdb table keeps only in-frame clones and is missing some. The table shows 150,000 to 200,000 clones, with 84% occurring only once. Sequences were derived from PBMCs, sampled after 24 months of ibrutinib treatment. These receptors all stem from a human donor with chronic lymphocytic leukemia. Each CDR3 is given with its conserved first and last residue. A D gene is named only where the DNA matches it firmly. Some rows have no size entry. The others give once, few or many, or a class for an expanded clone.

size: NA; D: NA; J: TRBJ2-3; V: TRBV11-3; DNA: TGTGCCAGCAGCTTAGAAGGCGGGGCGGCAGATACGCAGTATTTT; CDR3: CASSLEGGAADTQYF
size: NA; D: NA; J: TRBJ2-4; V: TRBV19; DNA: TGTGCCAGTAGTAGGACCGGGACACCGTCGCTAGCCAAAAACATTCAGTACTTC; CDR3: CASSRTGTPSLAKNIQYF
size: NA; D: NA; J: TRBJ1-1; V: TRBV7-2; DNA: TGTGCCAGCAGCTTAGCCTCCAAGAGCACTGAAGCTTTCTTT; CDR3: CASSLASKSTEAFF
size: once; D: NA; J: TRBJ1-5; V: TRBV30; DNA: TGTGCCTGGACCCCCTCGTTGGCAGGCTTCTTCAATCAGCCCCAGCATTTT; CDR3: CAWTPSLAGFFNQPQHF
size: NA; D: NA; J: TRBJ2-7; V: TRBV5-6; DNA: TGTGCCAGCAGCTTGACAGCTACTTACGAGCAGTACTTC; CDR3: CASSLTATYEQYF
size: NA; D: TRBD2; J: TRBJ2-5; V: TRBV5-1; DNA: TGCGCCAGCAGCTTGGTGACTAGCGGGGCGGCCCAGTACTTC; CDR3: CASSLVTSGAAQYF
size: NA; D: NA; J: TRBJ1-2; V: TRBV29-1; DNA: TGCAGCGTTGTATTGGAGACCTACTATGGCTACACCTTC; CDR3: CSVVLETYYGYTF
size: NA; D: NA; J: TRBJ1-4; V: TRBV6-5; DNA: TGTGCCAGCAGTTACTCTTTCTGGGGGCGGAATGAAAAACTGTTTTTT; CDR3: CASSYSFWGRNEKLFF
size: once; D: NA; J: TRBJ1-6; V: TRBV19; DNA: TGTGCCAGTAGTGTCAGGGCGGATCAATCACCCCTCCACTTT; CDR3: CASSVRADQSPLHF
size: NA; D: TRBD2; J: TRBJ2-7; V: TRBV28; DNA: TGTGCCAGCAGCACACTAGCGGGAAGGAGCTACGAGCAGTACTTC; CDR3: CASSTLAGRSYEQYF
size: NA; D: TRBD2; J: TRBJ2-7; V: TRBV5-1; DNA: TGCGCCAGCAGCCCCCTAGCGGGAATCAGTTACGAGCAGTACTTC; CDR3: CASSPLAGISYEQYF